Included here is one TCR beta chain sequence, with context. This CDR3 region has 14 residues. This entry belongs to a study of blood T cells in healthy people across ages. A second PCR of roughly 7 to 11 cycles used a sample-barcoded 5' primer and a J-beta primer mix. TCRdb reprocessed the 5' RACE reads via MiXCR and lists one record per CDR3 protein. The sample consists of 1,500,000 or so distinct CDR3 sequences, almost 60% of them appearing once. Sample: blood. This chain uses TRBV21-1 with TRBJ2-6. TRBV21-1 is a pseudogene. This TCR was sampled from a man younger than 35 in good health. DNA of the CDR3: TGTGCCAGCGAGACACCTCGAGGGGCCAACGTCCTGACTTTC. Protein product: CASETPRGANVLTF.